One and the same sample provided the 28 T cell receptor beta chains below, sequenced in a study of blood T cell repertoires in COVID-19. The protocol was immunoSEQ multiplex PCR, while the TCRdb copy is restricted to in-frame clones and leaves out a portion. The sample gives 200,000 to 300,000 clones, around 90% of which show up once; approximately 0.7% is in the top ten. Sequenced material: peripheral blood. These receptors all come from a human donor in a cohort sampled during active COVID-19.

There are many counts of this clone. The V call is TRBV2, the J call TRBJ1-6; 7 bases match TRBD1. Trimming took 2 bases from V and 6 from J; bases not matched to a gene: 1. Germline V gene lookup returns CDR1 SNHLY and CDR2 FYNNEI. This CDR3 is 14 amino acids long. The CDR3 is CASSERDSNSPLHF. CDR3 nucleotide sequence: TGTGCCAGCAGTGAACGGGACAGTAATTCACCCCTCCACTTT.

A word on this clone: The sample contains more than one DNA sequence encoding this CDR3. This sequence joins TRBV4-1 and TRBJ2-1; D is unresolved. This CDR3 has 15 amino acids. The ends were cut back, 0 bases at V and 1 base at J, with 7 bases in the middle. The germline V gene encodes CDR1 MGHRA and CDR2 YSYEKL. The CDR3 loop is CASSQEGSSYNEQFF. The CDR3 DNA is TGCGCCAGCAGCCAAGAGGGCAGTTCCTACAATGAGCAGTTCTTC.

This clone was counted a single time. The chain recombines TRBV7-8 with TRBJ2-7; tentatively, D is TRBD1 (5 bases). Germline loops: CDR1 SGHVS, CDR2 FQNEAQ. The CDR3 has 13 residues. V gave up 4 bases and J gave up 1 base, with 8 bases separating them. In DNA form, the CDR3 reads TGTGCCAGCAGCTGGGGCGGTTCCTACGAGCAGTACTTC. It codes for CASSWGGSYEQYF.

The chain combines TRBV9 with TRBJ2-2, with D possibly TRBD1 on 6 matching bases. The CDR3 is made up of 15 amino acids. Trimming left V 4 bases short and J 5 bases short, with 15 bases between. Germline CDR1 SGDLS, CDR2 YYNGEE. In nucleotides, the CDR3 is TGTGCCAGCAGCCCGACGGACAGCGTAACCGGGGAGCTGTTTTTT. This encodes CASSPTDSVTGELFF.

This clone was observed a handful of times. J is TRBJ2-7 and V is TRBV5-6, with 8 positions matching TRBD1. The CDR3 consists of 14 residues. CDR1 is SGHDT, CDR2 YYEEEE, per germline. V lost 1 base to trimming and J lost 2 bases; unmatched junction nucleotides: 2. The CDR3 here is CASSLTGGPYEQYF. In nucleotides, the CDR3 is TGTGCCAGCAGCTTGACAGGGGGGCCCTACGAGCAGTACTTC.

This clone has more than one count but fewer than ten. V is TRBV6-2 or TRBV6-3 and J is TRBJ2-7; TRBD1 aligns across 9 bases. The CDR3 contains 13 residues. Germline values: CDR1 MNHEY, CDR2 SVGEGT. Trimming removed 4 bases from V and 4 bases from J; junction bases left unmatched: 2. Written as DNA, the CDR3 is TGTGCCAGCAGTTCAGGGACAGGGTACGAGCAGTACTTC. Its protein is CASSSGTGYEQYF.

This chain connects TRBV30 to TRBJ1-5; a possible D gene is TRBD1 (5 bases). The CDR3 contains 13 residues. The germline CDR1 and CDR2 sequences are GTSNPN and SVGIG (reference sequence). Between the trimmed V and J ends, which lost 3 bases and 3 bases, there was a span of 9 bases. CDR3 in DNA: TGTGCCTGGAGACGACAGCTCAATCAGCCCCAGCATTTT. Translating gives CAWRRQLNQPQHF. The full variable domain, rest sourced from reference TRBV30 and TRBJ1-5, is SQTIHQWPATLVQPVGSPLSLECTVEGTSNPNLYWYRQAAGRGLQLLFYSVGIGQISSEVPQNLSASRPQDRQFILSSKKLLLSDSGFYLCAWRRQLNQPQHFGDGTRLSIL.

The chain employs TRBV30 and TRBJ1-3; TRBD1 aligns across 7 bases. Germline CDR1 GTSNPN, CDR2 SVGIG (reference sequence). J was trimmed by 3 bases and V by 4 bases; bases with no gene match: 6. The CDR3 covers 14 residues. The CDR3 loop reads CAWTLTGNGNTIYF. The CDR3 DNA sequence: TGTGCCTGGACCCTGACAGGGAATGGAAACACCATATATTTT. Using reference TRBV30 and TRBJ1-3 for the parts outside the CDR3, the full variable domain is SQTIHQWPATLVQPVGSPLSLECTVEGTSNPNLYWYRQAAGRGLQLLFYSVGIGQISSEVPQNLSASRPQDRQFILSSKKLLLSDSGFYLCAWTLTGNGNTIYFGEGSWLTVV.

This clone was seen only once. The rearrangement links TRBV5-1 to TRBJ2-3, with D possibly TRBD1 on 6 matching bases. The CDR3 consists of 16 residues. CDR1 SGHRS and CDR2 YFSETQ come from the germline V gene. The ends were cut back, 5 bases at V and 0 bases at J, with 16 bases in the middle. The CDR3 DNA sequence: TGCGCCAGCAGGCCAGGGGTAGATTCGAGCACAGATACGCAGTATTTT. This sequence encodes CASRPGVDSSTDTQYF.

The V gene is TRBV18, the J gene TRBJ2-7; tentative D call: TRBD2 (7 bases). Trimming shortened V by 3 bases and J by 6 bases, and 12 bases separated the two germline ends. The CDR3 runs 13 residues. Germline lookup yields CDR1 KGHSH and CDR2 LQKENI. CDR3 region: CASSPGGGGEQYF. Written as DNA, the CDR3 is TGTGCCAGCTCACCGGGAGGGGGGGGCGAGCAGTACTTC. The variable domain in full, with the rest retrieved from reference TRBV18 and TRBJ2-7, is NAGVMQNPRHLVRRRGQEARLRCSPMKGHSHVYWYRQLPEEGLKFMVYLQKENIIDESGMPKERFSAEFPKEGPSILRIQQVVRGDSAAYFCASSPGGGGEQYFGPGTRLTVT.

In the case of this clone: In the same sample, other DNA sequences code for this CDR3. This chain connects TRBV20-1 to TRBJ1-2; the D is unclear. The V end lost 3 bases, the J end lost 5 bases, and 7 bases lay between the germline ends. CDR1 and CDR2 (germline): DFQATT, SNEGSKA (reference sequence). The CDR3 totals 11 residues. The DNA of the CDR3 is TGCAGTGCTAGCGGCGGGTATGGCTACACCTTC. It specifies CSASGGYGYTF.

The rearrangement links TRBV9 to TRBJ2-7, with 8 bases aligning to TRBD2. Looked up from germline, CDR1 is SGDLS and CDR2 is YYNGEE. The CDR3 spans 15 residues. J lost 1 base, V lost 5 bases, and 8 bases had no gene match. The CDR3 DNA reads TGTGCCAGCAGTGAAACCGGGACTAGTTCCTACGAGCAGTACTTC. Translating gives CASSETGTSSYEQYF.

The chain links TRBV15 to TRBJ2-7, with 7 bases fitting TRBD1. Germline assignment: CDR1 LNHNV and CDR2 YYDKDF (reference sequence). The J segment lost 3 bases and the V segment lost 4 bases, leaving 9 bases of the junction unmatched. The CDR3 has 15 residues. CDR3 nucleotides: TGTGCCACCAGCACTCTACCGACAGGGTTCTACGAGCAGTACTTC. Amino acids: CATSTLPTGFYEQYF. Looking up the rest from reference TRBV15 and TRBJ2-7 gives the full variable domain: DAMVIQNPRYQVTQFGKPVTLSCSQTLNHNVMYWYQQKSSQAPKLLFHYYDKDFNNEADTPDNFQSRRPNTSFCFLDIRSPGLGDTAMYLCATSTLPTGFYEQYFGPGTRLTVT.

The J gene is TRBJ2-5, the V gene TRBV5-1; D is undetermined. Trimming took 5 bases from V and 4 from J, leaving 9 bases between them. CDR1 is SGHRS and CDR2 is YFSETQ in the germline V gene. There are 12 residues in the CDR3. This CDR3 reads CASREDPETQYF. The CDR3, as DNA: TGCGCCAGCAGAGAGGATCCAGAGACCCAGTACTTC.

The chain has TRBV5-1 and TRBJ1-3; perhaps TRBD1 as D (5 bases). Trimming pared 3 bases from V and 0 bases from J, leaving 13 bases between. This CDR3 has 16 amino acids. The germline V gene has CDR1 SGHRS and CDR2 YFSETQ. The CDR3: CASSWGGEASGNTIYF. The CDR3 DNA sequence: TGCGCCAGCAGCTGGGGCGGGGAGGCCTCTGGAAACACCATATATTTT. Based on the CDR3 plus reference TRBV5-1 and TRBJ1-3, the full variable domain is KAGVTQTPRYLIKTRGQQVTLSCSPISGHRSVSWYQQTPGQGLQFLFEYFSETQRNKGNFPGRFSGRQFSNSRSEMNVSTLELGDSALYLCASSWGGEASGNTIYFGEGSWLTVV.

The rearrangement joins TRBV29-1 to TRBJ2-6, with a weak D call TRBD1 (5 bases). V was pared by 5 bases and J by 0 bases, with 8 bases between. Germline CDR1 reads SQVTM; CDR2 reads ANQGSEA. The CDR3 extends over 14 amino acids. As DNA, the CDR3 is TGCAGCGTTCGACAGAGCTCTGGGGCCAACGTCCTGACTTTC. This sequence encodes CSVRQSSGANVLTF.

This chain uses TRBV5-6 with TRBJ2-7, with a tentative D call TRBD1 (5 bases). The germline V gene encodes CDR1 SGHDT and CDR2 YYEEEE. Deletions cut 0 bases from V and 5 bases from J, with 12 bases between. The CDR3 runs 14 residues. CDR3 amino acids: CASSLAGLRNEQYF. CDR3 DNA: TGTGCCAGCAGCTTGGCAGGGCTCAGGAACGAGCAGTACTTC.

This clone came up a few times. CDR3 nucleotides: TGTGCCAGCAGCAGGGGACTAGTCTTAGAGACCCAGTACTTC. Protein sequence: CASSRGLVLETQYF. V is TRBV28 and J is TRBJ2-5; 8 bases are a match to TRBD2. The V gene's germline CDR1 is MDHEN and CDR2 SYDVKM. CDR3 length: 14 amino acids. After removal of 6 bases from V and 4 bases from J, the junction contained 7 bases not matched to a gene.

The chain joins TRBV10-3 to TRBJ2-7; D remains ambiguous. The V and J ends lost 5 bases and 6 bases respectively, with 8 bases between them. The CDR3 has 11 amino acids. Germline CDR1 ENHRY, CDR2 SYGVKD. CDR3 region: CAISPSREQYF. The CDR3 nucleotides read TGTGCCATCAGTCCCTCCCGCGAGCAGTACTTC.

J is TRBJ2-7 and V is TRBV6-6; 8 nucleotides line up with TRBD2. The CDR3 is made up of 15 amino acids. V lost 5 bases, J lost 5 bases, and 11 bases stayed unmatched. CDR1 is MNHNY and CDR2 is SVGAGI in the germline V gene (reference sequence). The CDR3 sequence is CASSTRGAGVHEQYF. DNA for the CDR3: TGTGCCAGCAGTACCCGGGGAGCGGGAGTACACGAGCAGTACTTC.

The chain is built from TRBV6-5 and TRBJ2-7, with 7 bases identical to TRBD2. J lost 5 bases, V lost 7 bases, and 14 bases had no gene match. This CDR3 contains 15 residues. CDR1 and CDR2 (germline): MNHEY, SVGAGI. The CDR3 coding sequence is TGTGCCAGCATCCTTTTTTGGGGGGGAAGAAACGAGCAGTACTTC. Residues: CASILFWGGRNEQYF.

The genes are TRBV5-1 and TRBJ1-1; D is possibly TRBD1 (6 bases). CDR1 and CDR2 (germline): SGHRS, YFSETQ. V shed 4 bases and J shed 0 bases, with 10 bases lying between them. This CDR3 contains 14 residues. CDR3 in DNA: TGCGCCAGCAGCCCCGGGACACTGAACACTGAAGCTTTCTTT. Its protein is CASSPGTLNTEAFF.

This chain links TRBV9 with TRBJ1-2; TRBD1 matches 7 bases. CDR3 length equals 14 residues. Trimming at V came to 3 bases and at J to 4 bases, leaving 6 bases not matched to a gene. Germline loops: CDR1 SGDLS, CDR2 YYNGEE. Here the CDR3 reads CASSAPQGSYGYTF. The CDR3 bases are TGTGCCAGCAGCGCCCCACAGGGGAGCTATGGCTACACCTTC.

In DNA, the CDR3 is TGTGCCAGCAGCTCACTTAGCGGAGTCTACGAGCAGTACTTC. This translates into CASSSLSGVYEQYF. The chain uses TRBV7-8 and TRBJ2-7; possible D gene TRBD2, 6 bases. CDR1 and CDR2 (germline): SGHVS, FQNEAQ. This CDR3 is 14 amino acids long. Trimming removed 4 bases at V and 3 bases at J, with 13 bases between.

This sequence joins TRBV5-8 and TRBJ2-1, with TRBD2 matching 9 bases. J lost 3 bases, V lost 4 bases, and 11 bases had no gene match. The CDR3 has 17 amino acids. Germline V gene sequence: CDR1 SGHTS, CDR2 YDEGEE. This CDR3 reads CASSRPRTSDHYNEQFF. The CDR3 nucleotides are TGTGCCAGCAGCCGCCCTCGGACTAGCGACCACTACAATGAGCAGTTCTTC.

V and J are TRBV5-6 and TRBJ1-5, with TRBD1 as a possible D gene (5 bases). CDR1 is SGHDT, CDR2 YYEEEE, per germline. V shed 3 bases and J shed 8 bases, with 21 bases lying between them. The CDR3 covers 16 residues. CDR3 sequence: CASSSNPPRGGEPQHF. In DNA, the CDR3 is TGTGCCAGCAGCTCCAACCCACCTAGGGGAGGAGAGCCCCAGCATTTT.

This rearrangement joins TRBV5-4 to TRBJ2-1; TRBD2 matches at 9 bases. This CDR3 is built from 16 residues. The V segment lost 0 bases and the J segment 4 bases; nucleotides outside the gene matches: 5. CDR1 and CDR2 from the germline V gene are SGHNT and YYREEE (reference sequence). The CDR3 loop reads CASSLATSGPYNEQFF. CDR3 coding DNA: TGTGCCAGCAGCTTGGCTACTAGCGGGCCTTACAATGAGCAGTTCTTC.

This chain uses TRBV4-3 with TRBJ2-2; 9 nucleotides agree with TRBD2. V dropped 5 bases and J dropped 2; count of bases not matched to a gene: 6. The CDR3 loop spans 16 amino acids. CDR1 and CDR2 from the germline V gene are LGHNA and YSLEER. The CDR3 here is CASSYVSGGNTGELFF. As DNA, the CDR3 is TGCGCCAGCAGCTACGTTAGCGGGGGAAACACCGGGGAGCTGTTTTTT.